This T cell receptor beta chain was recorded in a study of T cell responses to AZD1222 COVID-19 vaccine (dated by TCRdb to the early 2020s). About the investigation overall: A total of 233 trial participants underwent TCR sequencing, of whom 207 had received two doses of AZD1222 and approximately 25 had received two doses of the MenACWY control vaccine. Enrollment into the trials was organized by age into subgroups of 18-55, 56-69 and 70-plus years, and those subgroups contained 148, 28 and 57 TCR-sequenced participants, respectively.

Comments on this clone: No antigen is known for it. Within one base of it there is no much larger clone, and no base qualities were kept.

The sample's time point, from its label and the paper: about 28 days (+/-7) after the second vaccine dose. AZD1222 recipients with second doses at about 4 weeks or about 12 weeks were pooled, because spike-specific TCR depth and breadth did not differ between schedules. The vaccinee samples were drawn from two UK trials, COV001 and COV002, one of which was a single-blind randomized controlled phase 2/3 trial testing AZD1222 (ChAdOx1 nCoV-19) in healthy adults. For TCRbeta chain sequencing, PBMC samples were collected from trial participants at day 0 and at day 28 after the second dose. Points the paper makes about the study in general: Reportedly, close to half of the unique spike-specific TCRs recognized epitopes lying outside the regions that are mutated in the B.1.351 and B.1.1.7 variants. The 56-69-year group was small, and its depth increase did not reach significance, likely because of low power. Spike-specific TCR breadth and depth rose significantly after two AZD1222 doses compared with day 0 and with MenACWY recipients. Because no samples from the day 14 peak response were available, repertoires could be characterized only after the peak T cell response. Most participants were white British and females outnumbered males, and the authors suggested that clonal diversity may have been underestimated. Conclusions about previously exposed vaccinees are limited because only five to seven AZD1222 recipients were SARS-CoV-2 seropositive at baseline. The vaccine-associated CD4 TCRs covered the entire spike protein, and the dominant responses fell in regions 160-218 and 743-854.

The CDR3 regions of human TCRbeta chains were analyzed by immunosequencing. Per the original workflow: TCRs in the repertoires were matched against a reference library of SARS-CoV-2-specific TCRs that had been generated with the MIRA antigen-specificity platform. Breadth meant the fraction of unique TCRs that were SARS-CoV-2-associated, whereas depth meant the fraction of total T cells that were SARS-CoV-2-associated. Using the MIRA data, each spike-specific TCR was assigned both to the spike region to which the TCR was reactive and to a CD4 or CD8 class. Log10-transformed breadth and depth values were compared by one-way ANOVA with Sidak's multiple comparisons tests. The table was pulled from immuneACCESS by TCRdb, which kept in-frame rearrangements only. Such tables lose some clones; where checked, under half of the loss comes from unresolved V genes, and the rest has no known cause. For V, J and clone size, that table is used; D and trimming come from the DNA. The table for this sample lists 100,000 to 150,000 clones; more than 65% of them were counted only once. In total, the top ten clones hold about 27% of the sample.

Sample: peripheral blood, taken 28 days after the second AZD1222 dose. This receptor was obtained from an adult who received the AZD1222 COVID-19 vaccine.

The CDR3 reads as follows: CASSFGNSPSYNEQFF. The DNA sequence is TGCGCCAGCAGCTTCGGGAATAGCCCGTCCTACAATGAGCAGTTCTTC. The rearranged segments are TRBV5-1 and TRBJ2-1; tentative D gene TRBD2, with 5 bases matching. The V and J ends are trimmed by 2 bases and 1 base, leaving 13 bases between them. From the germline V gene, CDR1 is SGHRS and CDR2 is YFSETQ. The CDR3 has 16 amino acids, counting the end cysteine and phenylalanine. The entry retains the CDR3 DNA only, 48 bases that are in frame from base 1.